This T cell receptor (beta chain) was observed in a study of blood T cell repertoires in COVID-19. Overall study context: Acute and convalescent COVID-19 specimens originated in the United States, Italy and Spain. T cells, B-cell-depleted T cells, or PBMCs provided the cDNA or gDNA that served as material.

Original handling: Quantification of nucleated cells was approximated via reference gene primer amplification. Using immunoSEQ multiplex PCR, the repertoire was profiled, and TCRdb retains in-frame clones only, with some absent. V, J and clone size are taken as reported in that table, and D and trimming were inferred from the DNA itself. Of about 62,000 clones in the sample, 70% to 90% were seen once. This CDR3 has 13 amino acids. V lost 0 bases and J lost 2, with 4 bases in between. CDR1 WNHNN and CDR2 SYGVQD come from the germline V gene (reference sequence). V gene TRBV10-1 combines with J gene TRBJ1-2; D gene unclear. The sequenced sample was peripheral blood. This sequence was found in a man in his 70s with acute or convalescent COVID-19. The CDR3 nucleotides read TGCGCCAGCAGTGAGTCCGCGAACTATGGCTACACCTTC. Protein product: CASSESANYGYTF.